The text below deals with one TCR beta chain. What it recognizes is unknown. This sample was included in a study of response to subunit inactivated influenza vaccine. Study-wide results and limits: Researchers suggested that each seasonal influenza vaccination recruits few new T cells.

The CDR3 totals 15 residues. Germline V gene sequence: CDR1 SEHNR, CDR2 FQNEAQ (reference sequence). V trimming: 4 bases; J trimming: 2 bases; junction bases outside the gene matches: 6. TCRdb re-called the RT-PCR reads through MiXCR, storing one row per CDR3 protein. Of approximately 520,000 distinct CDR3 sequences listed, 25% are singletons. The chain has TRBV7-9 and TRBJ2-7; TRBD1 matches at 9 bases. The sequencing here drew on CD4+ T cells sorted from PBMCs, taken around 5 days after vaccination. The sequence came from a man aged 50 to 59 who received an inactivated influenza vaccine. In DNA, the CDR3 is TGTGCCAGCAGCTCTTTTCGGGACAGGGCCTACGAGCAGTACTTC. It translates to CASSSFRDRAYEQYF.